The source of this T cell receptor (beta chain) is a study of shared clonotypes between healthy human individuals. For genomic DNA, unsorted samples relied on 85 million to 100 million PBMCs. Researchers ran the assay at a deep level. Authors' analysis steps: ImmunoSEQ supplied junction-only sequences lacking quality scores, so filtering was different. Profiling relied on immunoSEQ multiplex PCR, and the TCRdb table lists in-frame clones only, not all of them. The DNA was the basis for D and trimming; V, J and clone size are from that table. The sample gives about 490,000 clones, 70% to 80% of which show up once; about an eighth is in the top ten. The CDR3 has 15 amino acids. The germline V gene has CDR1 SGHAT and CDR2 FQNNGV. The V end was cut by 0 bases, the J end by 2 bases, with 11 bases between.

The V call is TRBV11-2, the J call TRBJ2-7; D unresolved. This TCR was recovered from a woman aged 40 to 55 in good health. Some clones in this sample may be carry-over from other donors' samples. The specimen was PBMCs. CDR3 loop: CASSLEPAPAYEQYF. The CDR3 coding sequence is TGTGCCAGCAGCTTAGAGCCTGCACCGGCCTACGAGCAGTACTTC.